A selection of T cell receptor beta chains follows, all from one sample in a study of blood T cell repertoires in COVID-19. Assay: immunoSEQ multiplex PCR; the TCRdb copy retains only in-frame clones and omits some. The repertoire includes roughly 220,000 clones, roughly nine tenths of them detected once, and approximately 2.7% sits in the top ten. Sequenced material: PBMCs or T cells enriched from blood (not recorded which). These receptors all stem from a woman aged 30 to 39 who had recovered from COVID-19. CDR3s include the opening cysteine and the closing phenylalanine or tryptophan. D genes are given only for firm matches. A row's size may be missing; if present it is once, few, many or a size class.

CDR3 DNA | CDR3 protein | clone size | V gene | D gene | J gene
TGTGCCAGCAGTTTTCCGACTAGCAGTTCACCATGGAGAGAGACCCAGTACTTC | CASSFPTSSSPWRETQYF | few | TRBV27 | TRBD2 | TRBJ2-5
TGTGCCAGTAGTGGGGGACAGGGGGAACCTTATAGCAATCAGCCCCAGCATTTT | CASSGGQGEPYSNQPQHF | NA | TRBV19 | TRBD1 | TRBJ1-5
TGTGCCAGCAGCTTAGGAGGGGCGACAGGGTCCACTGAAGCTTTCTTT | CASSLGGATGSTEAFF | NA | TRBV7-2 | TRBD1 | TRBJ1-1
TGCGCCAGCAGCCAAGATCTCAGGGATGAGCTGTTTTTT | CASSQDLRDELFF | NA | TRBV4-3 | NA | TRBJ2-2
TGTGCCAGCAGCTCCAACAGGGGGCGGATGGAAAAACTGTTTTTT | CASSSNRGRMEKLFF | NA | TRBV11-2 | TRBD1 | TRBJ1-4
TGTGCCAGCAGTCCCGGGACTAGTGCAGATACGCAGTATTTT | CASSPGTSADTQYF | NA | TRBV4-2 | TRBD2 | TRBJ2-3
TGTGCCAGCAGTTATCGGGGTGAAGCTTTCTTT | CASSYRGEAFF | NA | TRBV6-5 | NA | TRBJ1-1
TGTGCCAGCAGTGAGGGCGGGGGGCCCTCCTACGAGCAGTACTTC | CASSEGGGPSYEQYF | NA | TRBV6-1 | TRBD2 | TRBJ2-7
TGTGCCAGCAGCCCGGGGTGGACAGGGCAAACTGAAGCTTTCTTT | CASSPGWTGQTEAFF | NA | TRBV13 | TRBD1 | TRBJ1-1
TGTGCCAGCAGCGACAGGGGGGCGGACACCGGGGAGCTGTTTTTT | CASSDRGADTGELFF | NA | TRBV3-1/TRBV3-2 | TRBD1 | TRBJ2-2
TGTGCCAGCTCACCATCCGCGGGGGGCACTGAAGCTTTCTTT | CASSPSAGGTEAFF | NA | TRBV18 | NA | TRBJ1-1
TGTGCCAGCAGCTTAGCGTCGGCCAGGGGGCAGGCTGAAGCTTTCTTT | CASSLASARGQAEAFF | NA | TRBV7-2 | TRBD1 | TRBJ1-1
TGTGCCAGCAGACCGAGGACAGGGCACACCGGGGAGCTGTTTTTT | CASRPRTGHTGELFF | once | TRBV7-2 | TRBD1 | TRBJ2-2
TGCGCCAGCAGCCGAAGACTAGCGGGGGGATCCCTTTACAATGAGCAGTTCTTC | CASSRRLAGGSLYNEQFF | NA | TRBV4-3 | TRBD2 | TRBJ2-1
TGTGCCAGCAGCCAACGTGGTAGGGGACAGGGCCTCGGAAACATTCAGTACTTC | CASSQRGRGQGLGNIQYF | NA | TRBV3-1/TRBV3-2 | TRBD1 | TRBJ2-4
TGTGCCAGCAGCCCACAGGGAAATGAGCAGTTCTTC | CASSPQGNEQFF | NA | TRBV7-9 | NA | TRBJ2-1
TGTGCCAGCAGCCCCGGACAGGGACTGGGGCAGTACTTC | CASSPGQGLGQYF | NA | TRBV7-6 | TRBD1 | TRBJ2-7
TGTGCCAGCAGCCAGGGACAGCATAATCAGCCCCAGCATTTT | CASSQGQHNQPQHF | NA | TRBV3-1/TRBV3-2 | TRBD1 | TRBJ1-5
TGTGCCAGCAGCGGACGGACTAGCGGGGAACTTGATACGCAGTATTTT | CASSGRTSGELDTQYF | NA | TRBV9 | TRBD2 | TRBJ2-3
TGCAGCGTTGGCGGCGGGGGAGTAGTCTCTGGGGCCAACGTCCTGACTTTC | CSVGGGGVVSGANVLTF | NA | TRBV29-1 | TRBD2 | TRBJ2-6
TGCAGCGTTGAAGATCCCGGGGGGACCCCCTCCTACGAGCAGTACTTC | CSVEDPGGTPSYEQYF | NA | TRBV29-1 | TRBD2 | TRBJ2-7
TGTGCCAGCAGCTTAGTAAATGAGCAGTTCTTC | CASSLVNEQFF | few | TRBV11-2 | NA | TRBJ2-1
TGTGCCAGCAGCCGACAGTCCCAAGAGACCCAGTACTTC | CASSRQSQETQYF | NA | TRBV7-2 | NA | TRBJ2-5
TGCGCCAGCAGCCTAATACAGGGAAGCAATCAGCCCCAGCATTTT | CASSLIQGSNQPQHF | NA | TRBV4-1 | NA | TRBJ1-5
TGTGCCAGCAGCTTAATGGGAGGGCGGGGGACTGAAGCTTTCTTT | CASSLMGGRGTEAFF | NA | TRBV7-2 | NA | TRBJ1-1
TGTGCCAGCAGCCAAGAGACAGGGGGAGGGGAGACCCAGTACTTC | CASSQETGGGETQYF | once | TRBV4-2 | TRBD1 | TRBJ2-5
TGTGCCATCAGGCCAGCAACCGGGACAGGGTTTGACACTGAAGCTTTCTTT | CAIRPATGTGFDTEAFF | NA | TRBV10-3 | TRBD1 | TRBJ1-1